Sequencing of this T cell receptor beta chain was carried out in a study of cytomegalovirus exposure and HLA in healthy donors. The PCR ran on 60 Vbeta and 13 Jbeta primers. The assay was immunoSEQ multiplex PCR, and TCRdb's table has in-frame clones only and misses some. This table holds about 180,000 clones, 70% to 80% found once. Only one count was recorded for this clone. Trimming took 0 bases from V and 2 from J; bases not matched to a gene: 11. Germline lookup yields CDR1 SGHRS and CDR2 YFSETQ. CDR3 size: 19 residues. Sequencing was carried out using PBMCs. The gene calls are TRBV5-1 and TRBJ2-2; 9 bases align to TRBD2. This TCR came from a man aged 60 to 69 in good health and CMV-seronegative. CDR3 bases: TGCGCCAGCAGCTTGGGGCCTACCCAAGCGGGGGGTAACACCGGGGAGCTGTTTTTT. Translating it yields CASSLGPTQAGGNTGELFF.